This record concerns one TCR beta chain sequence. This CDR3 spans 14 amino acids. V lost 9 bases and J lost 1, with 13 bases in between. Germline CDR1 and CDR2: MNHEY and SVGAGI. These data belong to a study of blood T cell repertoires in COVID-19. Study-level information: Sources were T cells, B-cell-depleted T cells, or PBMCs; the material itself was cDNA or gDNA.

Method: immunoSEQ multiplex PCR; TCRdb's copy keeps in-frame clones and lacks some. The sample includes fewer than 300,000 clones, around 85% of them seen just once. The sample comprised PBMCs or T cells enriched from blood (not recorded which). This rearrangement joins TRBV6-5 to TRBJ2-1; D is possibly TRBD2 (6 bases). The clonotype was recovered from a woman in her forties or fifties who had recovered from COVID-19. The CDR3 DNA reads as TGTGCCAGTCGGGGACTCCGATCCTACAATGAGCAGTTCTTC. It codes for CASRGLRSYNEQFF.